This entry lists 5 T cell receptor beta chains sequenced from one sample in a study of precursors of human CD4 cytotoxic T cells. Four sorted CD4+ memory subsets, central memory, effector memory, IL-7R-high TEMRA and IL-7R-negative TEMRA, were UMI-sequenced. MiXCR was run by TCRdb on the reads, yielding one entry per CDR3 protein. The sample contains 500 to 600 distinct CDR3 sequences, 21% of which appear only once. Sequenced input: memory CD4+ T cells from blood (PBMCs). These TCRs come from a human donor in good health.

The chain combines TRBV5-1 with TRBJ2-2; the D is unclear. The CDR3 is 15 amino acids. Trimming removed 3 bases from V and 1 base from J, with 10 bases in between. CDR1 is SGHRS and CDR2 is YFSETQ in the germline V gene. The CDR3 sequence is CASSWGTRNTGELFF. As DNA, the CDR3 is TGCGCCAGCAGCTGGGGAACGAGGAACACCGGGGAGCTGTTTTTT.

As regards this clonotype: This may stem from a read error, because a much larger clone lies one nucleotide away. This sequence joins TRBV21-1 and TRBJ1-5; the tabulated D call, TRBD1, remains unverified against the DNA. TRBV21-1 is described as a pseudogene. The CDR3 consists of 15 residues. The CDR3 here is CASGKGRRVDQPQHF. CDR3 DNA sequence: TGTGCCAGCGGCAAGGGGCGCAGGGTCGATCAGCCCCAGCATTTT.

By share of the sample, this clonotype is large. Written as DNA, the CDR3 is TGTGCCAGCAGCATACCGGACAGAAACTACGAGCAGTACTTC. This sequence encodes CASSIPDRNYEQYF. The V call is TRBV2, the J call TRBJ2-7; D possibly corresponds to TRBD1 (6 bases). Germline V lookup: CDR1 SNHLY, CDR2 FYNNEI. Trimming stripped 6 bases from V and 3 bases from J, with 15 bases between. The CDR3 extends over 14 amino acids.

In its sample, this clonotype ranks as large. The chain has TRBV20-1 and TRBJ2-4; TRBD1 agrees at 8 bases. The CDR3 sequence is 16 residues long. Germline-derived CDR1 and CDR2 are DFQATT and SNEGSKA (reference sequence). V shed 6 bases, J shed 1 base, and the junction held 11 bases outside the gene matches. The CDR3: CSASGGQGRAKNIQYF. The CDR3 nucleotides read TGCAGTGCATCTGGAGGACAGGGTCGTGCCAAAAACATTCAGTACTTC.

This clonotype was detected only a few times. The gene calls are TRBV7-2 and TRBJ2-3; TRBD2 aligns across 7 bases. V gave up 3 bases and J gave up 0 bases; unmatched junction bases: 6. The CDR3 length is 16 residues. Germline V gene lookup returns CDR1 SGHTA and CDR2 FQGNSA. The CDR3 loop reads CASSFVGGISTDTQYF. CDR3 bases: TGTGCCAGCAGCTTTGTGGGGGGGATAAGCACAGATACGCAGTATTTT.